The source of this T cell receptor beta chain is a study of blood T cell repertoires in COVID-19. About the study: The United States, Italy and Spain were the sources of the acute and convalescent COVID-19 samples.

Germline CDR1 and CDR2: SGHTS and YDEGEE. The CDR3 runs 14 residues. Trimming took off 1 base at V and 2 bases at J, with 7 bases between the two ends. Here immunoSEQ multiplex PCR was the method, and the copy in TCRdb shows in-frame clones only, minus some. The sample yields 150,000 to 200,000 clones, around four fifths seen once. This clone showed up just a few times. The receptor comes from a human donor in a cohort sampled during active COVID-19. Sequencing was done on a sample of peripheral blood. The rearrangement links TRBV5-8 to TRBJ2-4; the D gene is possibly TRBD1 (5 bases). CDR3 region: CASSLKGTKNIQYF. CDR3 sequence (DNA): TGTGCCAGCAGCTTGAAGGGGACCAAAAACATTCAGTACTTC.